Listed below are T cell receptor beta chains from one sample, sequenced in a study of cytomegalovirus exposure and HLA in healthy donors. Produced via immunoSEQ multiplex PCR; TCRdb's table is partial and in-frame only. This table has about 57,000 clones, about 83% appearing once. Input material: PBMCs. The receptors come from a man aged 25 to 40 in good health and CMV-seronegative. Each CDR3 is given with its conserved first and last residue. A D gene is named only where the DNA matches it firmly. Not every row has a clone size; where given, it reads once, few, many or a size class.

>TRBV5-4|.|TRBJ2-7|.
CASSSPSDRLSYVQYF
TGTGCCAGCAGCTCACCGTCAGACAGGTTATCCTACGTGCAGTACTTC
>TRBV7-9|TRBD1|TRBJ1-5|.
CSSSLGQGAVSNQPQHF
TGTTCCAGCAGCTTAGGACAGGGGGCGGTCAGCAATCAGCCCCAGCATTTT
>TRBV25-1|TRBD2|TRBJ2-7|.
CASSSTSGPYEQYF
TGTGCCAGCAGCTCAACTAGCGGGCCCTACGAGCAGTACTTC
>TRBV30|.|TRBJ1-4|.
CAWSTTTNEKLFF
TGTGCCTGGAGTACAACCACTAATGAAAAACTGTTTTTT
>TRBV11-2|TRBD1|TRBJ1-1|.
CASTRTGGTEAFF
TGTGCCAGCACCCGTACAGGGGGCACTGAAGCTTTCTTT
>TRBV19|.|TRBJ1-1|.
CASSIGTYTEAFF
TGTGCCAGTAGTATTGGGACATACACTGAAGCTTTCTTT
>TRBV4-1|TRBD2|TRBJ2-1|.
CASSQFPSGGARDEQFF
TGCGCCAGCAGCCAATTTCCTAGCGGGGGGGCCAGGGATGAGCAGTTCTTC
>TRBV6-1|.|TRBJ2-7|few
CASRVAGGPYEQYF
TGTGCCAGCAGGGTGGCTGGGGGCCCCTACGAGCAGTACTTC
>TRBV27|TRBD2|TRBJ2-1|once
CASSFVGLAEDNEQFF
TGTGCCAGCAGTTTCGTGGGACTAGCGGAGGACAATGAGCAGTTCTTC
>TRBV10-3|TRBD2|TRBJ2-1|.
CAISGGGFNEQFF
TGTGCCATAAGCGGCGGGGGGTTCAATGAGCAGTTCTTC
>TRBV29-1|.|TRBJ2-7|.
CSVDSGKGGREQYF
TGCAGCGTTGATTCGGGGAAAGGGGGTCGCGAGCAGTACTTC
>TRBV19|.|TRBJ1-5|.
CASTPGGHNQPQHF
TGTGCCAGTACCCCGGGGGGCCACAATCAGCCCCAGCATTTT
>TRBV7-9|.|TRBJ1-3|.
CSSSLARGVEGNTIYF
TGTTCCAGCAGCTTAGCGCGGGGGGTAGAGGGAAACACCATATATTTT
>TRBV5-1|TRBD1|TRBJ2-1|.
CASSFKDREAREQFF
TGCGCCAGCAGCTTTAAGGACAGGGAGGCGCGTGAGCAGTTCTTC
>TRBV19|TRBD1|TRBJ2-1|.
CASRGTGTYNEQFF
TGTGCCAGCCGGGGGACAGGGACCTACAATGAGCAGTTCTTC
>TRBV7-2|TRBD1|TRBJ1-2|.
CASSFTTGGANYGYTF
TGTGCCAGCAGCTTTACGACAGGGGGGGCTAACTATGGCTACACCTTC
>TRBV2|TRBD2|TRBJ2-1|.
CASSSGSGAAAEQFF
TGTGCCAGCAGCTCGGGTAGCGGGGCGGCGGCTGAGCAGTTCTTC
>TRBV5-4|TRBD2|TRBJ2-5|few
CASSLGLAGQETQYF
TGTGCCAGCAGCTTGGGACTAGCGGGGCAAGAGACCCAGTACTTC
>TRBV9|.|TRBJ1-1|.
CASSVSWRVNTEAFF
TGTGCCAGCAGCGTATCTTGGAGAGTGAACACTGAAGCTTTCTTT
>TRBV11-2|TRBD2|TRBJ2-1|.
CATLGGAGGPAGYEQFF
TGTGCCACCCTGGGGGGGGCGGGAGGGCCCGCGGGGTATGAGCAGTTCTTC
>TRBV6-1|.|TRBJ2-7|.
CASSEMRGYPSYEQYF
TGTGCCAGCAGTGAGATGCGGGGCTACCCCTCCTACGAGCAGTACTTC
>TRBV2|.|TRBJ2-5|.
CASRGARAGAETQYF
TGTGCCAGCAGGGGGGCAAGGGCAGGGGCCGAGACCCAGTACTTC
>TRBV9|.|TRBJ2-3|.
CASSEELVRGADTQYF
TGTGCCAGCAGCGAAGAGTTGGTCCGGGGAGCAGATACGCAGTATTTT
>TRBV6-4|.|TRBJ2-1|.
CASSESGAYNEQFF
TGTGCCAGCAGTGAATCGGGGGCCTACAATGAGCAGTTCTTC
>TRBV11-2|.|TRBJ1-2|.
CASSLAGGAGGYTF
TGTGCCAGCAGCTTAGCGGGGGGGGCGGGGGGCTACACCTTC
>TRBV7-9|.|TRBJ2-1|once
CASSADRRLYNEQFF
TGTGCCAGCAGCGCCGATAGGCGGCTCTACAATGAGCAGTTCTTC
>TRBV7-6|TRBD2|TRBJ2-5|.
CASSLGLAGGGQETQYF
TGTGCCAGCAGCTTGGGACTAGCGGGGGGGGGCCAAGAGACCCAGTACTTC
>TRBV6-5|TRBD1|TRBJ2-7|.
CASSMTTGSGEQYF
TGTGCCAGCAGTATGACGACAGGGTCGGGCGAGCAGTACTTC
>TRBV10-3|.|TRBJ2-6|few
CAISESADPGANVLTF
TGTGCCATCAGTGAGTCTGCGGATCCTGGGGCCAACGTCCTGACTTTC
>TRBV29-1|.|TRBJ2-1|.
CSVEGAELGGNYNEQFF
TGCAGCGTTGAAGGGGCGGAACTAGGTGGGAACTACAATGAGCAGTTCTTC
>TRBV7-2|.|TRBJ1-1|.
CASSLKPLNTEAFF
TGTGCCAGCAGCTTAAAGCCATTGAACACTGAAGCTTTCTTT
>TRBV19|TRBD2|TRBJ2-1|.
CASRGTSVSNEQFF
TGTGCCAGTAGAGGGACTAGCGTTTCCAATGAGCAGTTCTTC
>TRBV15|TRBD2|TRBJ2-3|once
CATSRDGRATTDTQYF
TGTGCCACCAGCAGAGATGGGAGGGCCACCACAGATACGCAGTATTTT
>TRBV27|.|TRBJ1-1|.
CASSALQGVVTEAFF
TGTGCCAGCTCGGCGTTACAGGGAGTCGTCACTGAAGCTTTCTTT
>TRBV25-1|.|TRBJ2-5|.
CASSADRLQETQYF
TGTGCCAGCAGTGCGGACAGACTGCAAGAGACCCAGTACTTC
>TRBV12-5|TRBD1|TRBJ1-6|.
CASGRDSLSASPLHF
TGTGCTAGTGGGCGGGACAGTTTAAGTGCATCACCCCTCCACTTT
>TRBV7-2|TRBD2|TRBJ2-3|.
CASSRTGTSGRGTDTQYF
TGTGCCAGCAGCCGCACGGGGACTAGCGGGAGAGGGACAGATACGCAGTATTTT
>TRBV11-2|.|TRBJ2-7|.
CAVDSGPHEQYF
TGTGCAGTCGATTCGGGTCCCCACGAGCAGTACTTC
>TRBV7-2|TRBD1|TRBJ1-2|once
CASSLFSDRAQDGYTF
TGTGCCAGCAGCTTATTCTCGGACAGGGCGCAGGATGGCTACACCTTC
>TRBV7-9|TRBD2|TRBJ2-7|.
CASSLTSGRLYEQYF
TGTGCCAGCAGCCTGACTAGCGGGAGGCTTTACGAGCAGTACTTC
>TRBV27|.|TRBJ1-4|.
CASSLSAIEKLFF
TGTGCCAGCAGTTTATCTGCGATTGAAAAACTGTTTTTT
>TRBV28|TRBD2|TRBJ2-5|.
CASSLPLAGAHERTQYF
TGTGCCAGCAGTTTACCACTAGCGGGGGCCCATGAGAGGACCCAGTACTTC
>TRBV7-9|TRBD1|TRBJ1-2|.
CSSSLGGQGVGGYTF
TGTTCCAGCAGCTTGGGAGGACAGGGAGTTGGTGGCTACACCTTC
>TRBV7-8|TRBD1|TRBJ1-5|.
CASTPGGGYQPQHF
TGTGCCAGCACCCCAGGGGGAGGTTATCAGCCCCAGCATTTT
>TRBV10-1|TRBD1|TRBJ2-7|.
CASSDSRQGQKQYF
TGCGCCAGCAGTGATTCAAGACAGGGACAGAAGCAGTACTTC
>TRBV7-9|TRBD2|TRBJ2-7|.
CASSSGGGGNSYEQYF
TGTGCCAGCAGCTCCGGGGGGGGCGGAAACTCCTACGAGCAGTACTTC
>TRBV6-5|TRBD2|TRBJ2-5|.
CASSPGGGGVGTQYF
TGTGCCAGCAGCCCCGGGGGGGGAGGTGTAGGGACCCAGTACTTC
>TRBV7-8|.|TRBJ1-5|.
CASSQRESDQPQHF
TGTGCCAGCAGTCAGAGGGAGAGTGATCAGCCCCAGCATTTT
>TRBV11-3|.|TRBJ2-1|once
CASSFRTPRDEQFF
TGTGCCAGCAGCTTCAGGACTCCTAGGGATGAGCAGTTCTTC
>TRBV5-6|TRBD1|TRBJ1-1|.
CASSPVGQGGRSTEAFF
TGTGCCAGCAGCCCCGTCGGCCAGGGGGGCCGAAGCACTGAAGCTTTCTTT
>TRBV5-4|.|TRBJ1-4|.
CASSTGGTTNEKLFF
TGTGCCAGCAGTACCGGGGGGACAACTAATGAAAAACTGTTTTTT
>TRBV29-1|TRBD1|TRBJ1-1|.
CSVSSRDRVMNTEAFF
TGCAGCGTATCGTCCCGGGACAGGGTTATGAACACTGAAGCTTTCTTT
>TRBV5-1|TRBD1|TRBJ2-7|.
CASSPPGQGISYEQYF
TGCGCCAGCAGCCCACCGGGACAGGGGATTTCCTACGAGCAGTACTTC
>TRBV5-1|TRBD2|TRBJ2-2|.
CASSPLAGGRRGLFF
TGCGCCAGCAGCCCCTTAGCGGGAGGGCGGCGGGGGCTGTTTTTT